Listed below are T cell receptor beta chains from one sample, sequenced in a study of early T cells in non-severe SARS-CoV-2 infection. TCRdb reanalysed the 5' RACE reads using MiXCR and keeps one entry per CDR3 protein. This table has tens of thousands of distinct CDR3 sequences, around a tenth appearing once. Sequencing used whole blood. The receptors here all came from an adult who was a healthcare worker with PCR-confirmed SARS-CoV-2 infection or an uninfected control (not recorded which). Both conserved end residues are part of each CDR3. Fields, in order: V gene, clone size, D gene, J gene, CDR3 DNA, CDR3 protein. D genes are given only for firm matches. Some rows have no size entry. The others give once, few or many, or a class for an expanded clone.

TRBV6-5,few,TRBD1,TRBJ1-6,TGTGCCAGCAGTTACGGTTGGACAGGGGGTAATTCACCCCTCCACTTT,CASSYGWTGGNSPLHF
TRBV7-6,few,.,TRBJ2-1,TGTGCCAGCAGCTTAGGGCTGAGAGGCAATGAGCAGTTCTTC,CASSLGLRGNEQFF
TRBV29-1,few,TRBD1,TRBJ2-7,TGCAGCGTCGGGACAGGGACCTACGAGCAGTACTTC,CSVGTGTYEQYF
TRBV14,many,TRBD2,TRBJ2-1,TGTGCCAGCAGCCCCTGGGGAGCGGGAGGAAAGTTCTTC,CASSPWGAGGKFF
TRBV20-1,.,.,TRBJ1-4,TGCAGTGCTAGAGTCTGGGACACTACTAATGAAAAACTGTTTTTT,CSARVWDTTNEKLFF
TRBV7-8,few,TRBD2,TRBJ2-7,TGTGCCAGCAGCTTAGCGGGGGTTCTCGCGGGAGATTACGAGCAGTACTTC,CASSLAGVLAGDYEQYF
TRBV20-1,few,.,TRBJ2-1,TGCAGTGCTAACGGGGAGAGCTACAATGAGCAGTTCTTC,CSANGESYNEQFF
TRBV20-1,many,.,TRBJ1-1,TGCAGTGCTAGAGCCCCGACTGAATACACTGAAGCTTTCTTT,CSARAPTEYTEAFF
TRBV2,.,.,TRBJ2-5,TGTGCCAGCGCGAGGGGCTCAGAGACCCAGTACTTC,CASARGSETQYF
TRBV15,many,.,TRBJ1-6,TGTGCCACCAGCAGAGATCTCGGAGGGGATCATTCACCCCTCCACTTT,CATSRDLGGDHSPLHF
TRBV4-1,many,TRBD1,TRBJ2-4,TGCGCCAGCAGCTATCCGGGACAGGGTGCCATTCAGTACTTC,CASSYPGQGAIQYF
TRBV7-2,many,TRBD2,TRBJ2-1,TGTGCCAGCAGCTTAGTGTCTAGCGGGAAACTCTATGAGCAGTTCTTC,CASSLVSSGKLYEQFF
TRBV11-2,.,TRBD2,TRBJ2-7,TGTGCCAGCAGCCCCGGACTAGCGGGGGCAACCTTC,CASSPGLAGATF
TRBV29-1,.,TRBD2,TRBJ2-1,TGCAGCGTTGTACTAGCGGCCTACAATGAGCAGTTCTTC,CSVVLAAYNEQFF
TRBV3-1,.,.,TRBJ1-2,TGTGCCAGCAGCCGGACGGAAATCCACTATGGCTACACCTTC,CASSRTEIHYGYTF
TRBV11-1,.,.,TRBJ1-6,TGTGCCAGCAGCTTAGGTGGTGATTCACCCCTCCACTTT,CASSLGGDSPLHF